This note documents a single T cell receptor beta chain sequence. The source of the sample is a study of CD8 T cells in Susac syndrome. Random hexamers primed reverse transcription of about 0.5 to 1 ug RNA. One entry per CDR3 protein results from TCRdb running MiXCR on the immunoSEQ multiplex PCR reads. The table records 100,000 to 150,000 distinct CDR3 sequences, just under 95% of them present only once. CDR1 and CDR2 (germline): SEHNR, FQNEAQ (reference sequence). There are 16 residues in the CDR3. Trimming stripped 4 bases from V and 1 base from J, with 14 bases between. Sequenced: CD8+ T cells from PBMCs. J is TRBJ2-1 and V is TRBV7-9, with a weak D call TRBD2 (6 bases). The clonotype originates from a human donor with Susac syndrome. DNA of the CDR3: TGTGCCAGCAGCTCAACTTTGGAGGGATCCTACAATGAGCAGTTCTTC. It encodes CASSSTLEGSYNEQFF.